These 26 T cell receptor beta chains were sequenced from one sample in a study of long-term antiretroviral therapy in people with HIV. An immunoSEQ assay, version v3.0, was performed at survey level. Profiling relied on immunoSEQ multiplex PCR, and the TCRdb table lists in-frame clones only, not all of them. The data contain about 34,000 clones, around 84% of them singletons. The source was unsorted PBMCs, collected 2.8 years before starting antiretroviral therapy. These receptors were collected from a woman between 25 and 40 years old with HIV.

This clone was counted once. This chain joins TRBV7-9 and TRBJ1-1; tentative D call: TRBD1 (6 bases). Trimming pared 5 bases from V and 9 bases from J, leaving 13 bases between. Germline V gene sequence: CDR1 SEHNR, CDR2 FQNEAQ (reference sequence). The CDR3 is made up of 12 amino acids. CDR3 DNA sequence: TGTGCCAGCAGCCTACAGGACAGCCAAGCTTTCTTT. Translated: CASSLQDSQAFF.

This chain uses TRBV6-1 with TRBJ1-4; D is ambiguous. The CDR3 is 13 residues long. The ends were cut back, 5 bases at V and 3 bases at J, with 7 bases in the middle. Germline CDR1 reads MNHNS; CDR2 reads SASEGT. CDR3 bases: TGTGCCAGCAGTTCGCAGCCTAATGAAAAACTGTTTTTT. This codes for CASSSQPNEKLFF.

The J gene is TRBJ1-2, the V gene TRBV2, with 7 positions matching TRBD1. The CDR3 contains 15 residues. Germline V gene lookup returns CDR1 SNHLY and CDR2 FYNNEI. J gave up 4 bases and V 0 bases, and 5 bases lay outside the gene matches. For the CDR3, the DNA is TGTGCCAGCAGTGAAGCAGGGGGGACAGCCTATGGCTACACCTTC. Its translation is CASSEAGGTAYGYTF.

The J gene is TRBJ1-1, the V gene TRBV6-5; 9 bases agree with TRBD1. This CDR3 has 14 amino acids. The trim removed 7 bases at V and 1 base at J, leaving 4 bases unmatched. From germline, CDR1 is MNHEY and CDR2 SVGAGI. CDR3: CASTRDRANTEAFF. The CDR3 DNA reads TGTGCCAGCACCCGGGACAGGGCGAACACTGAAGCTTTCTTT.

This clone was seen a single time. V usage is TRBV7-3 and J usage is TRBJ2-7; TRBD1 matches at 7 bases. This CDR3 is 13 amino acids long. CDR1 is SGHTA and CDR2 is FQGTGA in the germline V gene. The V and J ends lost 5 bases and 4 bases, in that order; junction bases with no gene match: 5. The CDR3 loop is CASSAGTEYEQYF. Here the CDR3 DNA reads TGTGCCAGCAGCGCAGGGACAGAATACGAGCAGTACTTC.

This clone has only one observation. The chain employs TRBV7-9 and TRBJ1-2, with TRBD1 matching over 7 bases. CDR1 and CDR2 (germline): SEHNR, FQNEAQ (reference sequence). There are 16 residues in the CDR3. After removal of 1 base from V and 3 bases from J, the junction contained 8 bases not matched to a gene. CDR3 DNA: TGTGCCAGCAGCTTAGGGGGTGACGGGACAGACTATGGCTACACCTTC. It translates to CASSLGGDGTDYGYTF.

J is TRBJ2-1 and V is TRBV7-3; either TRBD1 or TRBD2 may fit D (6 bases each). The CDR3 spans 14 residues. V was clipped by 8 bases and J by 4 bases, with 15 bases between them. Germline V gene sequence: CDR1 SGHTA, CDR2 FQGTGA. The CDR3 region is CASAPGGVYNEQFF. CDR3 in DNA: TGTGCCAGCGCACCCGGGGGCGTTTACAATGAGCAGTTCTTC.

The chain couples TRBV19 to TRBJ2-4; D call uncertain. There are 15 residues in the CDR3. CDR1 LNHDA and CDR2 SQIVND come from the germline V gene (reference sequence). V was trimmed by 3 bases and J by 0 bases, leaving 9 bases between them. CDR3 bases: TGTGCCAGTAGTATGCCGACGGCAGCCAAAAACATTCAGTACTTC. Translation: CASSMPTAAKNIQYF.

The chain recombines TRBV30 with TRBJ1-3; TRBD1 might be the D (6 bases). CDR1 and CDR2 (germline): GTSNPN, SVGIG (reference sequence). The CDR3 has 14 amino acids. The V end lost 0 bases, the J end lost 2 bases, and 8 bases lay between the germline ends. CDR3 bases: TGTGCCTGGAGTGTAGGGGGGACTGGAAACACCATATATTTT. Amino acid sequence: CAWSVGGTGNTIYF.

This clone was counted a single time. The rearrangement uses TRBV5-6 and TRBJ1-1; D unclear. Looked up from germline, CDR1 is SGHDT and CDR2 is YYEEEE. Trimming pared 2 bases from V and 0 bases from J, leaving 5 bases between. The CDR3 totals 13 residues. As DNA, the CDR3 is TGTGCCAGCAGCTTAGGAGTGAACACTGAAGCTTTCTTT. Protein product: CASSLGVNTEAFF.

The rearrangement joins TRBV6-5 to TRBJ2-7, with D tentatively TRBD1 (6 bases). This CDR3 is 15 amino acids long. Trimming shortened V by 0 bases and J by 1 base, and 10 bases separated the two germline ends. Germline-derived CDR1 and CDR2 are MNHEY and SVGAGI. The CDR3 DNA follows: TGTGCCAGCAGTTACTCTTACAGGGAATCCTACGAGCAGTACTTC. It specifies CASSYSYRESYEQYF.

The chain employs TRBV25-1 and TRBJ1-1; D possibly corresponds to TRBD1 (6 bases). Germline V gives CDR1 MGHDK, CDR2 SYGVNS. The V gene lost 4 bases and the J gene lost 3 bases, with 18 bases spanning the gap. The length of the CDR3 is 16 residues. CDR3 sequence: CASSVLSGGGHTEAFF. The DNA for the CDR3 is TGTGCCAGCAGTGTTCTCAGTGGAGGGGGACACACTGAAGCTTTCTTT.

The chain combines TRBV11-2 with TRBJ1-3; D remains ambiguous. Germline V lookup: CDR1 SGHAT, CDR2 FQNNGV. The ends were cut back, 2 bases at V and 0 bases at J, with 8 bases in the middle. The length of the CDR3 is 15 residues. DNA for the CDR3: TGTGCCAGCAGCTTACTGCAGGTCTCTGGAAACACCATATATTTT. It codes for CASSLLQVSGNTIYF.

The chain combines TRBV29-1 with TRBJ1-1; TRBD1 agrees at 7 bases. Per the germline V gene, CDR1 is SQVTM and CDR2 is ANQGSEA. The CDR3 has 13 amino acids. V was clipped by 7 bases and J by 4 bases; unmatched bases: 9. Here the CDR3 DNA reads TGCAGCGCTGCACAGGGGTCGATCACTGAAGCTTTCTTT. This translates into CSAAQGSITEAFF.

This clone was observed a few times. This sequence joins TRBV6-1 and TRBJ2-7; D ambiguous. V was clipped by 3 bases and J by 2 bases, with 5 bases between them. The CDR3 has 12 residues. Germline V CDR1 and CDR2: MNHNS, SASEGT. The CDR3 DNA sequence: TGTGCCAGCAGTGACACCACCTACGAGCAGTACGTC. Its translation is CASSDTTYEQYV.

The V gene is TRBV19, the J gene TRBJ2-6; TRBD1 agrees at 7 bases. J was trimmed by 0 bases and V by 11 bases; bases with no gene match: 10. The germline V gene has CDR1 LNHDA and CDR2 SQIVND (reference sequence). The CDR3 consists of 16 residues. CDR3 residues: CAADGTASSGANVLTF. DNA of the CDR3: TGTGCCGCCGACGGGACAGCCAGCTCTGGGGCCAACGTCCTGACTTTC.

V is TRBV7-2 and J is TRBJ2-2; TRBD1 or TRBD2 may be the D gene (5 bases each). Germline V lookup: CDR1 SGHTA, CDR2 FQGNSA. This CDR3 contains 16 residues. Trimming removed 4 bases at V and 5 bases at J, with 17 bases between. CDR3 nucleotides: TGTGCCAGCAGCTCACGGGGCAGTCAAGGAACCGGGGAGCTGTTTTTT. Amino acid sequence: CASSSRGSQGTGELFF.

The chain links TRBV29-1 to TRBJ2-1; D is undetermined. The CDR3 has 10 amino acids. Germline V lookup: CDR1 SQVTM, CDR2 ANQGSEA. CDR3 sequence reads: CSGVLNEQFF. The CDR3 bases are TGCTCCGGCGTGTTAAATGAGCAGTTCTTC.

The chain couples TRBV4-2 to TRBJ2-2; the match to TRBD2 covers 9 bases. V trimming: 5 bases; J trimming: 4 bases; junction bases outside the gene matches: 11. There are 17 residues in the CDR3. The germline V gene has CDR1 LGHNA and CDR2 YNFKEQ. CDR3 bases: TGTGCCAGCAGCTTAGGGCTGGCTAGCGGGGTCACCGGGGAGCTGTTTTTT. Its protein is CASSLGLASGVTGELFF.

The V call is TRBV5-8, the J call TRBJ2-3; TRBD1 matches 9 bases. V trimming: 4 bases; J trimming: 4 bases; junction bases outside the gene matches: 7. The germline V gene encodes CDR1 SGHTS and CDR2 YDEGEE. CDR3 length: 15 amino acids. CDR3 amino acids: CASSPGQGVADTQYF. For the CDR3, the DNA is TGTGCCAGCAGCCCGGGACAGGGAGTTGCAGATACGCAGTATTTT.

This clone was seen more than once but under ten times. The rearrangement links TRBV30 to TRBJ1-3; D gene uncertain. V was pared by 5 bases and J by 5 bases, with 7 bases between. Germline CDR1 GTSNPN, CDR2 SVGIG (reference sequence). The CDR3 has 11 residues. CDR3 DNA: TGTGCCTGGTCCGACCGAAACACCATATATTTT. This sequence encodes CAWSDRNTIYF.

V usage is TRBV5-6 and J usage is TRBJ2-1; 7 bases match TRBD1. Trimming cost V 3 bases and J 6 bases; bases outside gene matches: 9. This CDR3 has 15 residues. Germline CDR1 reads SGHDT; CDR2 reads YYEEEE. The CDR3 DNA reads TGTGCCAGCAGCTGGGAGACAGGGTGGACCAATGAGCAGTTCTTC. Translating it yields CASSWETGWTNEQFF. Combining the CDR3 with reference TRBV5-6 and TRBJ2-1 gives the whole variable domain DAGVTQSPTHLIKTRGQQVTLRCSPKSGHDTVSWYQQALGQGPQFIFQYYEEEERQRGNFPDRFSGHQFPNYSSELNVNALLLGDSALYLCASSWETGWTNEQFFGPGTRLTVL.

The J gene is TRBJ2-5, the V gene TRBV12-5, with 14 bases aligning to TRBD2. V gave up 1 base and J gave up 7 bases; unmatched junction bases: 2. The CDR3 sequence is 15 residues long. CDR1 is LGHNT and CDR2 is FRNRAP in the germline V gene. CDR3 region: CASGLGLAGGVTQYF. DNA of the CDR3: TGTGCTAGTGGTTTGGGACTAGCGGGGGGGGTGACCCAGTACTTC.

The CDR3 reads CASSVLVAGEETQYF. The CDR3, as DNA: TGTGCCAGCAGCGTGTTGGTAGCGGGGGAAGAGACCCAGTACTTC. J is TRBJ2-5 and V is TRBV9, with 9 bases identical to TRBD2. The CDR3 contains 15 residues. Trimming at V came to 2 bases and at J to 3 bases, leaving 5 bases not matched to a gene. In germline, CDR1 is SGDLS, CDR2 YYNGEE.

This chain connects TRBV5-8 to TRBJ1-6; 9 nucleotides agree with TRBD1. This CDR3 is 14 amino acids long. V lost 6 bases and J lost 10; bases outside the gene matches: 8. Germline loops: CDR1 SGHTS, CDR2 YDEGEE. Here the CDR3 DNA reads TGTGCCAGCACCCTTCGGGACAGGGAATCACCCCTCCACTTT. Its translation is CASTLRDRESPLHF.

This chain links TRBV29-1 with TRBJ1-2, with 8 bases matching TRBD1. In germline, CDR1 is SQVTM, CDR2 ANQGSEA. The CDR3 has 13 residues. The V gene end was trimmed by 5 bases and the J gene end by 2 bases; junction bases not matched to a gene: 4. CDR3 region: CSVPGQENYGYTF. CDR3 nucleotides: TGCAGCGTTCCGGGACAGGAAAACTATGGCTACACCTTC.